This T cell receptor (beta chain) was sequenced for a study of human T cells and chemical hapten exposure. Overall study context: Across samples, TCR yields varied, mostly owing to small differences in pooled library volumes. Study-wide results and caveats: Expanded TCRs showed more large CDR3 clusters than pre-sensitization or healthy control sets.

TCRdb used MiXCR to reprocess the RACE reads, holding one entry per CDR3 protein. This repertoire shows 300,000 to 450,000 distinct CDR3 sequences, roughly 5% found once; its top ten account for 2.5% to 3%. The time point here: pre-sensitization, week 0. Treatment meaning: therapeutic diphenylcyclopropenone sensitization with weekly scalp DPC. This clonotype has a count of ten or more. As yet, its antigen is unknown. Germline-derived CDR1 and CDR2 are ENHRY and SYGVKD. This CDR3 has 16 residues. Trimming at V came to 6 bases and at J to 0 bases, leaving 7 bases not matched to a gene. The sequence derives from a woman aged 45-60 years with alopecia areata. Some clones in this sample may be carry-over from other donors' samples. The chain recombines TRBV10-3 with TRBJ2-2; 7 bases are shared with TRBD2. The source material was whole blood, sampled in connection with sensitization to the hapten diphenylcyclopropenone (DPC). As DNA, the CDR3 is TGTGCCATCAGGCCGAGCGGGGAGTCGAACACCGGGGAGCTGTTTTTT. Translation gives CAIRPSGESNTGELFF.